The rows below give T cell receptor beta chains drawn from one sample of a study of blood T cell repertoires in COVID-19. The protocol was immunoSEQ multiplex PCR, while the TCRdb copy is restricted to in-frame clones and leaves out a portion. The sample includes 350,000 to 450,000 clones, around 83% of them seen just once. Sequenced sample: PBMCs or T cells enriched from blood (not recorded which). Source of these receptors: a woman between 45 and 60 years old who had recovered from COVID-19. CDR3s include the opening cysteine and the closing phenylalanine or tryptophan. Fields, in order: D gene, V gene, clone size, J gene, CDR3 DNA, CDR3 protein. D genes are given only for firm matches. Size is omitted from some rows. Given values are once, few, many or a class for expanded clones.

TRBD1	TRBV7-6	few	TRBJ1-2	TGTGCCAGCAGCTTAGCGGTTGGAGGACAGGGGGCAGGGGTTGGTGGCTACACCTTC	CASSLAVGGQGAGVGGYTF
TRBD1	TRBV7-9	-	TRBJ2-1	TGTGCCAGCCGGACGGGACAGACCCTCAATGAGCAGTTCTTC	CASRTGQTLNEQFF
-	TRBV4-2	once	TRBJ1-2	TGTGCCAGCAGCCAAGAGAGACAACAAAACTATGGCTACACCTTC	CASSQERQQNYGYTF
TRBD1	TRBV16	-	TRBJ1-2	TGTGCCAGCAGCCGGACAGGGGGCTACTATGGCTACACCTTC	CASSRTGGYYGYTF
TRBD1	TRBV19	-	TRBJ2-2	TGTGCCAGTGGGGGGCCTCCGGGACAGGGGTCTACCGGGGAGCTGTTTTTT	CASGGPPGQGSTGELFF
-	TRBV25-1	-	TRBJ2-7	TGTGCCAGCACTATCATCGAGCAGTACTTC	CASTIIEQYF
-	TRBV5-1	-	TRBJ2-7	TGCGCCAGCAGCTTTGACCCCCAGGGCGAGCAGTACTTC	CASSFDPQGEQYF
-	TRBV12-3/TRBV12-4	-	TRBJ1-5	TGTGCCAGCAGTCTTCCGGGCCAGCATTTT	CASSLPGQHF
-	TRBV6-5	-	TRBJ2-1	TGTGCCAGCAGTTACGCGGAGCGCGAGGGGAGGAATGAGCAGTTCTTC	CASSYAEREGRNEQFF
-	TRBV4-3	-	TRBJ1-5	TGCGCCAGCAGCCAAGACGGACTTCCGAGGGGCAATCAGCCCCAGCATTTT	CASSQDGLPRGNQPQHF
TRBD2	TRBV10-3	-	TRBJ2-2	TGTGCCATCAGTGTAACGGGGGGAGTCACCGGGGAGCTGTTTTTT	CAISVTGGVTGELFF
-	TRBV18	-	TRBJ1-1	TGTGCCAGCTCACCAGGCCGTATGACTGAAGCTTTCTTT	CASSPGRMTEAFF
-	TRBV27	-	TRBJ2-4	TGTGCCAGCAGGGGACATCAGGCAGCCAAAAACATTCAGTACTTC	CASRGHQAAKNIQYF
-	TRBV18	-	TRBJ1-2	TGTGCCAGCTCTTCGGCGGGGCCACCTAACTATGGCTACACCTTC	CASSSAGPPNYGYTF
TRBD1	TRBV7-9	-	TRBJ1-1	TGTGCCAGCAGCCCAGGGGGGACTGAAGCTTTCTTT	CASSPGGTEAFF
-	TRBV7-2	-	TRBJ2-1	TGTGCCAGCAGCTTAGACTCAGCGCCCTACAATGAGCAGTTCTTC	CASSLDSAPYNEQFF
-	TRBV7-6	-	TRBJ1-3	TGTGCCAGCAGCTTTAACCCGGGTGGAAACACCATATATTTT	CASSFNPGGNTIYF
-	TRBV7-9	-	TRBJ2-7	TGTGCCAGCAGCCAACAGGGATTTGACGAGCAGTACTTC	CASSQQGFDEQYF
-	TRBV27	-	TRBJ1-1	TGTGCCAGCAGTTTGGGGCATAACACTGAAGCTTTCTTT	CASSLGHNTEAFF
-	TRBV29-1	many	TRBJ1-1	TGCAGCGTTTCGCCAGGACAAGGTACTGAAGCTTTCTTT	CSVSPGQGTEAFF
TRBD1	TRBV6-6	-	TRBJ2-5	TGTGCCAGCAGTCGCTCAACGACAGGGCCCTTAAGGGAGACCCAGTACTTC	CASSRSTTGPLRETQYF
-	TRBV3-1/TRBV3-2	-	TRBJ2-2	TGTGCCAGCAGCGCAGGGGTAACCGGGGAGCTGTTTTTT	CASSAGVTGELFF
-	TRBV5-1	-	TRBJ1-1	TGCGCCAGCAGCGTAACCGGGAGAACTGAAGCTTTCTTT	CASSVTGRTEAFF
-	TRBV7-3	few	TRBJ1-5	TGTGCCAGCAGCACCCCCGGGAGTCTGATGCATTTT	CASSTPGSLMHF
-	TRBV30	-	TRBJ2-5	TGTGCCTGGAGGAAGACAGGTTTTCAAGAGACCCAGTACTTC	CAWRKTGFQETQYF
TRBD2	TRBV9	once	TRBJ2-1	TGTGCCAGCAGCAAACTGACTAGCGGCGCTTACAATGAGCAGTTCTTC	CASSKLTSGAYNEQFF
-	TRBV3-1/TRBV3-2	once	TRBJ1-2	TGTGCCAGCAGCCAACAGGGGTCTAACTATGGCTACACCTTC	CASSQQGSNYGYTF
TRBD1	TRBV14	-	TRBJ1-1	TGTGCCAGCAGCCAAGGGAGGACAGGGGCCGTTTGGGGCACTGAAGCTTTCTTT	CASSQGRTGAVWGTEAFF
-	TRBV5-1	-	TRBJ2-1	TGCGCCAGCAGCTTAGACCCCCCGGGGGGCGGGGTGGACAATGAGCAGTTCTTC	CASSLDPPGGGVDNEQFF
-	TRBV2	-	TRBJ1-1	TGTGCCAGCGCCAGGGAGGCTGAAGCTTTCTTT	CASAREAEAFF
-	TRBV19	-	TRBJ1-3	TGTGCCAGTAGTCCCCCCCGCAGGGTCATTGGAAACACCATATATTTT	CASSPPRRVIGNTIYF
-	TRBV20-1	-	TRBJ2-7	TGCAGTGCTAGTGAACTACCCGCCTACGAGCAGTACTTC	CSASELPAYEQYF
-	TRBV3-1/TRBV3-2	-	TRBJ2-1	TGTGCCAGCAGCCAGGGTACCGGGACGCCGACTAGTGAGCAGTTCTTC	CASSQGTGTPTSEQFF
TRBD2	TRBV28	-	TRBJ2-2	TGTGCCAGCAGTTTCGCTAGCGGGGGGGCGGCGAACACCGGGGAGCTGTTTTTT	CASSFASGGAANTGELFF
-	TRBV2	-	TRBJ2-1	TGTGCCAGGGGGGCTAGCGGAAATGAGCAGTTCTTC	CARGASGNEQFF
-	TRBV6-1	-	TRBJ2-1	TGTGCCAGCAGTGAAGCCCCCGGTGGTTACAATGAGCAGTTCTTC	CASSEAPGGYNEQFF
-	TRBV6-2/TRBV6-3	-	TRBJ1-2	TGTGCCAGCAGCAAAATACGGTACACCTTC	CASSKIRYTF
TRBD1	TRBV7-9	-	TRBJ2-7	TGTGCCAGCAGCCCACGACAGGGTCTGGCCTACGAGCAGTACTTC	CASSPRQGLAYEQYF
TRBD2	TRBV10-3	few	TRBJ2-7	TGTGCCATTCTTCACGAGCGGGCTTCGTCTCGCGGGGGAAGCTCCTACGAGCAGTACTTC	CAILHERASSRGGSSYEQYF
-	TRBV4-3	-	TRBJ1-5	TGCGCCAGCAGCCAAGAAGTCCAGGCCTCGGGGGCCCAGCATTTT	CASSQEVQASGAQHF
-	TRBV3-1/TRBV3-2	-	TRBJ2-3	TGTGCCAGCAGCCCGTCTCTACAGGCGCCGGATACGCAGTATTTT	CASSPSLQAPDTQYF
-	TRBV2	few	TRBJ2-5	TGTGCCAGCAGTGATCCCCGGGACACCAAGGGGGAGACCCAGTACTTC	CASSDPRDTKGETQYF
-	TRBV18	-	TRBJ2-7	TGTGCCAGCTCACCACCGTCTCGCGAGCAGTACTTC	CASSPPSREQYF
-	TRBV9	-	TRBJ1-1	TGTGCCAGCAGCGTAGTCGAAGGGGTCACTGAAGCTTTCTTT	CASSVVEGVTEAFF
TRBD2	TRBV5-1	-	TRBJ2-1	TGCGCCAGCAGCCCGAGAAGCGGGGAAAAAGCCTACAATGAGCAGTTCTTC	CASSPRSGEKAYNEQFF
-	TRBV27	-	TRBJ2-7	TGTGCCAGCAGTTTATCGGGGAGACACTACGAGCAGTACTTC	CASSLSGRHYEQYF
TRBD1	TRBV7-2	-	TRBJ2-7	TGTGCCAGCAGCGAAGGGGGCCAGAATGGCAAGCAGTACTTC	CASSEGGQNGKQYF
-	TRBV11-2	-	TRBJ1-1	TGTGCCAGCAGCTCCTGGGCAATTGGGGAGGGCACTGAAGCTTTCTTT	CASSSWAIGEGTEAFF
TRBD1	TRBV6-5	-	TRBJ2-2	TGTGCCAGCCATGTAGGGGGCGTGAACACCGGGGAGCTGTTTTTT	CASHVGGVNTGELFF
-	TRBV28	-	TRBJ1-3	TGTGCCAGCAGTAGCAGGACTTCCTCTGGAAACACCATATATTTT	CASSSRTSSGNTIYF
-	TRBV18	-	TRBJ2-3	TGTGCCAGCTCACCTCAGTTTGTGGATACGCAGTATTTT	CASSPQFVDTQYF